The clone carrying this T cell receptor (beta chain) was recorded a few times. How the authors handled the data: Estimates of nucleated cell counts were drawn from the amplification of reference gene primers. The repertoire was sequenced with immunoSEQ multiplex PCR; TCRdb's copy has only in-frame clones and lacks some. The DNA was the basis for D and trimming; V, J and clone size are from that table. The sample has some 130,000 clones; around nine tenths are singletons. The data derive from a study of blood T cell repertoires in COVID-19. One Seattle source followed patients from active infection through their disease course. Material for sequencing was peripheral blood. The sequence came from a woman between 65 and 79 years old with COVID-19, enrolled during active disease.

Here the CDR3 reads CASSLGFTARAGADTQYF. The CDR3, as DNA: TGCGCCAGCAGCTTGGGGTTTACGGCCAGGGCCGGAGCGGATACGCAGTATTTT. V usage is TRBV5-1 and J usage is TRBJ2-3; tentatively, D is TRBD1 (5 bases). Germline V gives CDR1 SGHRS, CDR2 YFSETQ. V gave up 0 bases and J gave up 6 bases, with 23 bases separating them. This CDR3 has 18 residues.